The 10 T cell receptor beta chains below come from one sample, sequenced in a study of blood T cell repertoires in COVID-19. The assay was immunoSEQ multiplex PCR, and TCRdb's table has in-frame clones only and misses some. Here the sample spans about 97,000 clones, 70% to 80% being singletons. Specimen: peripheral blood. Every receptor here comes from a man in his sixties with active or convalescent COVID-19.

The rearrangement uses TRBV3-1 (or the pseudogene TRBV3-2) and TRBJ2-1, with 7 bases aligning to TRBD2. The CDR3 extends over 12 amino acids. After removal of 3 bases from V and 9 bases from J, the junction contained 2 bases not matched to a gene. Germline V gene sequence: CDR1 LGHDT, CDR2 YNNKEL (reference sequence). Here the CDR3 reads CASSQIAGEQFF. The CDR3 bases are TGTGCCAGCAGCCAGATAGCGGGTGAGCAGTTCTTC.

The genes are TRBV27 and TRBJ2-1; maybe TRBD1 (7 bases). Germline V gene lookup returns CDR1 MNHEY and CDR2 SMNVEV (reference sequence). V was cut by 2 bases and J by 10 bases, with 15 bases left in between. The CDR3 length is 14 residues. This chain's CDR3 is CASSLRYQGGEQFF. The DNA of the CDR3 is TGTGCCAGCAGTTTAAGGTACCAGGGGGGAGAGCAGTTCTTC.

J is TRBJ1-1 and V is TRBV7-9; a weak D match, TRBD1 (5 bases). This CDR3 has 15 amino acids. The V end was cut by 5 bases, the J end by 2 bases, with 15 bases between. Germline CDR1 reads SEHNR; CDR2 reads FQNEAQ (reference sequence). The CDR3 loop reads CASSPRDRSNTEAFF. Here the CDR3 DNA reads TGTGCCAGCAGCCCGAGAGACAGATCCAACACTGAAGCTTTCTTT. Filled out from reference TRBV7-9 and TRBJ1-1, the complete variable domain reads DTGVSQNPRHKITKRGQNVTFRCDPISEHNRLYWYRQTLGQGPEFLTYFQNEAQLEKSRLLSDRFSAERPKGSFSTLEIQRTEQGDSAMYLCASSPRDRSNTEAFFGQGTRLTVV.

The chain is built from TRBV27 and TRBJ2-7; no clear D. Trimming took off 4 bases at V and 4 bases at J, with 11 bases between the two ends. There are 13 residues in the CDR3. Germline CDR1 MNHEY, CDR2 SMNVEV (reference sequence). The CDR3 DNA reads TGTGCCAGCAGTTCGTTACACCGTTACGAGCAGTACTTC. Translating it yields CASSSLHRYEQYF.

This sequence joins TRBV14 and TRBJ1-6; D is unresolved. The germline V gene encodes CDR1 SGHDN and CDR2 FVKESK. The CDR3 sequence is 12 residues long. Trimming took off 0 bases at V and 15 bases at J, with 9 bases between the two ends. The CDR3 coding sequence is TGTGCCAGCAGCCAAGATATCGAGTTCCTCCACTTT. As protein: CASSQDIEFLHF.

This clone has more than one count but fewer than ten. V and J are TRBV6-5 and TRBJ2-2, with 9 bases matching TRBD1. Trimming cost V 2 bases and J 7 bases; bases outside gene matches: 2. The CDR3 extends over 14 amino acids. Looked up from germline, CDR1 is MNHEY and CDR2 is SVGAGI. The CDR3 region is CASSYETGGGELFF. As DNA, the CDR3 is TGTGCCAGCAGTTACGAGACAGGGGGCGGGGAGCTGTTTTTT.

The chain couples TRBV6-2 or TRBV6-3 to TRBJ2-7; 10 bases line up with TRBD1. Germline V CDR1 and CDR2: MNHEY, SVGEGT. This CDR3 contains 15 residues. Trimming removed 5 bases from V and 6 bases from J; junction bases left unmatched: 10. Here the CDR3 DNA reads TGTGCCAGCAGTCCCAGGGACAGGGGAAAGGGCGAGCAGTACGTC. Translated, it gives CASSPRDRGKGEQYV.

The chain recombines TRBV2 with TRBJ1-4; the match to TRBD1 covers 9 bases. Germline trimming cut 6 bases from V and 7 bases from J; bases unmatched to any gene: 12. CDR1 SNHLY and CDR2 FYNNEI come from the germline V gene. The CDR3 spans 16 residues. CDR3 protein: CASSVGQGWEGEKLFF. The CDR3 DNA reads TGTGCCAGCAGCGTGGGACAGGGTTGGGAAGGTGAAAAACTGTTTTTT.

V usage is TRBV7-2 and J usage is TRBJ2-7, with a possible D match to TRBD1 (6 bases). The CDR3 runs 13 residues. With 6 bases removed from V and 4 bases from J, the gap between germline ends came to 13 bases. The germline gives CDR1 SGHTA, CDR2 FQGNSA. The CDR3: CASRRTEWYEQYF. The CDR3 DNA sequence: TGTGCCAGCAGAAGGACAGAGTGGTACGAGCAGTACTTC.

The J gene is TRBJ1-1, the V gene TRBV18; D is possibly TRBD1 (5 bases). Trimming pared 3 bases from V and 4 bases from J, leaving 9 bases between. Germline loops: CDR1 KGHSH, CDR2 LQKENI. The CDR3 consists of 13 residues. The CDR3 here is CASSPGGTTEAFF. The CDR3 region has the DNA TGTGCCAGCTCACCCGGGGGAACCACTGAAGCTTTCTTT.